A selection of T cell receptor beta chains follows, all from one sample in a study of blood T cell repertoires in COVID-19. Method: immunoSEQ multiplex PCR; TCRdb's copy keeps in-frame clones and lacks some. The sample has 340,000 or so clones, roughly 84% seen once. The source material was peripheral blood. The receptors were gathered from a man in his fifties with active or convalescent COVID-19. Each CDR3 is given with its conserved first and last residue. The order of the fields is clone size, CDR3 length, D gene, J gene, V gene, CDR3 DNA, CDR3 protein. A D gene is named only where the DNA matches it firmly. Where a row states a size, it is once, few, many or the class of an expanded clone; other rows omit it.

-,15,-,TRBJ2-7,TRBV5-1,TGCGCCAGCAGCTTGGCCGCGGATAGCTCCTACGAGCAGTACTTC,CASSLAADSSYEQYF
-,15,-,TRBJ2-5,TRBV5-8,TGTGCCAGCAGCTTCGAGCAGGGTTTTGGAGAGACCCAGTACTTC,CASSFEQGFGETQYF
-,13,-,TRBJ2-2,TRBV12-3/TRBV12-4,TGTGCCAGCAGAGGACAGAACACCGGGGAGCTGTTTTTT,CASRGQNTGELFF
few,13,-,TRBJ1-4,TRBV19,TGTGCCAGTAGTATTTCCGCGGGGTCGGAACTGTTTTTT,CASSISAGSELFF
-,14,TRBD1,TRBJ1-2,TRBV5-1,TGCGCCAGCAGCCCCTCTCGACAGGGCGTGAGCTACACCTTC,CASSPSRQGVSYTF
-,14,-,TRBJ1-4,TRBV6-5,TGTGCCAGCAGTTTACAGGGATCTAATGAAAAACTGTTTTTT,CASSLQGSNEKLFF
-,15,TRBD1,TRBJ2-1,TRBV6-4,TGTGCCAGCAGTCCCAACAGGGGGGCCTACAATGAGCAGTTCTTC,CASSPNRGAYNEQFF
-,13,-,TRBJ2-5,TRBV3-1/TRBV3-2,TGTGCCAGCAGCCTGACAGCGGGAGAGACCCAGTACTTC,CASSLTAGETQYF
-,15,-,TRBJ1-2,TRBV6-5,TGTGCCAGCACCCAACCGGGGGTAGGAGGCTATGGCTACACCTTC,CASTQPGVGGYGYTF
-,14,TRBD1,TRBJ1-5,TRBV6-6,TGTGCCAGCAGTCTACAGGGGGCTAGGCAGCCCCAGCATTTT,CASSLQGARQPQHF